This T cell receptor (beta chain) was observed in a study of blood T cell repertoires in COVID-19. V lost 2 bases to trimming and J lost 6 bases, with 10 bases between them. The CDR3 has 14 residues. CDR1 is KGHSH and CDR2 is LQKENI in the germline V gene. Study processing details: Reference gene primer amplification gave estimated nucleated cell counts. Profiling relied on immunoSEQ multiplex PCR, and the TCRdb table lists in-frame clones only, not all of them. For V, J and clone size, that table is used; D and trimming come from the DNA. The sample holds some 150,000 clones, around 78% seen once. The sample consisted of peripheral blood. This chain links TRBV18 with TRBJ1-4; a weak D match, TRBD1 (5 bases). This TCR was recovered from a woman older than 75 with active or convalescent COVID-19. Written as DNA, the CDR3 is TGTGCCAGCTCACCAGGTCCACAGGATGAAAAACTGTTTTTT. This gives the protein CASSPGPQDEKLFF.